These 29 T cell receptor beta chains were sequenced from one sample in a study of cytomegalovirus exposure and HLA in healthy donors. The PCR employed 60 Vbeta primers together with 13 Jbeta primers. Some clones are missing from TCRdb's copy, which holds only in-frame ones; the method was immunoSEQ multiplex PCR. The repertoire holds about 230,000 clones, with more than 75% as singletons. Sequenced: PBMCs. Source of these receptors: a human donor in good health.

The V and J genes are TRBV19 and TRBJ2-1; D is undetermined. The CDR3 spans 15 residues. Germline lookup yields CDR1 LNHDA and CDR2 SQIVND (reference sequence). V was shortened by 2 bases and J by 6 bases, with 14 bases between the two germline ends. CDR3 protein: CASSITDPFGNEQFF. For the CDR3, the DNA is TGTGCCAGTAGTATAACAGACCCGTTTGGCAATGAGCAGTTCTTC.

This sequence joins TRBV5-1 and TRBJ2-5; 9 positions match TRBD1. Germline V CDR1 and CDR2: SGHRS, YFSETQ. This CDR3 contains 15 residues. The V and J ends lost 2 bases and 6 bases, in that order; junction bases with no gene match: 8. CDR3 in amino acids: CASSFDRGSVKTQYF. DNA of the CDR3: TGCGCCAGCAGCTTTGACAGGGGGTCAGTGAAGACCCAGTACTTC.

The chain employs TRBV19 and TRBJ2-7, with TRBD1 matching 8 bases. Germline V CDR1 and CDR2: LNHDA, SQIVND (reference sequence). V shed 11 bases, J shed 7 bases, and the junction held 19 bases outside the gene matches. The CDR3 runs to 15 residues. CDR3 sequence: CAVGPPGQGRREQYF. The CDR3 nucleotides read TGTGCCGTAGGGCCCCCCGGACAGGGCCGCCGGGAGCAGTACTTC.

The chain has TRBV7-8 and TRBJ1-2; possible D gene TRBD1, 6 bases. V lost 1 base and J 3 bases, leaving 12 bases between the germline ends. This CDR3 is 15 amino acids long. Germline CDR1 is SGHVS and CDR2 is FQNEAQ. CDR3 coding DNA: TGTGCCAGCAGCTTAGGGCCGGGACAAGACTATGGCTACACCTTC. It specifies CASSLGPGQDYGYTF.

The chain employs TRBV19 and TRBJ2-7, with D possibly being TRBD1 (7 bases). The germline CDR1 and CDR2 sequences are LNHDA and SQIVND (reference sequence). This CDR3 spans 18 amino acids. Trimming removed 3 bases at V and 1 base at J, with 22 bases between. In DNA, the CDR3 is TGTGCCAGTAGTATCGGACTATTGACAGGGCTCAATTCCTACGAGCAGTACTTC. Translation: CASSIGLLTGLNSYEQYF.

The chain has TRBV7-3 and TRBJ2-1; D perhaps matches TRBD1 (5 bases). CDR3 length: 15 residues. Trimming cost V 4 bases and J 3 bases, with 13 bases left between them. Germline loops: CDR1 SGHTA, CDR2 FQGTGA. The CDR3 DNA is TGTGCCAGCAGCTCCCCCGCGACAGACTACAATGAGCAGTTCTTC. Translation gives CASSSPATDYNEQFF.

The CDR3 reads CASSLDVWGVSNTGELFF. CDR3 bases: TGTGCCAGCAGCTTAGATGTTTGGGGGGTATCGAACACCGGGGAGCTGTTTTTT. V and J are TRBV11-3 and TRBJ2-2, with D perhaps matching TRBD2 (6 bases). The CDR3 consists of 18 residues. The V end lost 0 bases, the J end lost 0 bases, and 14 bases lay between the germline ends. The germline V gene encodes CDR1 SGHNT and CDR2 YENEEA.

This clone was counted between two and nine times. V and J are TRBV5-1 and TRBJ1-4; D gene ambiguous. CDR1 is SGHRS and CDR2 is YFSETQ in the germline V gene. There are 15 residues in the CDR3. Between the trimmed V and J ends, which lost 9 bases and 3 bases, there was a span of 18 bases. The CDR3 bases are TGCGCCACCGGTGCGGGAATGGGTCCTAATGAAAAACTGTTTTTT. It encodes CATGAGMGPNEKLFF.

The rearrangement links TRBV28 to TRBJ2-4, with 8 positions matching TRBD1. The CDR3 loop spans 14 amino acids. The V gene's germline CDR1 is MDHEN and CDR2 SYDVKM. V was pared by 6 bases and J by 1 base, with 2 bases of the junction left unmatched. The CDR3 bases are TGTGCCAGCAGGAGGACAGGGGCCAAAAACATTCAGTACTTC. Translating gives CASRRTGAKNIQYF.

The chain employs TRBV6-5 and TRBJ2-7; 9 nucleotides match TRBD2. CDR1 is MNHEY, CDR2 SVGAGI, per germline. V lost 6 bases and J lost 6; bases outside the gene matches: 9. The CDR3 has 14 amino acids. In DNA, the CDR3 is TGTGCCAGCAGAGGACTAGCGCCGTGGGCCGAGCAGTACTTC. Protein sequence: CASRGLAPWAEQYF.

This CDR3 is CASSYRQGLWSNQPQHF. DNA of the CDR3: TGTGCCAGCAGCTACCGACAGGGCTTGTGGAGCAATCAGCCCCAGCATTTT. The chain recombines TRBV5-6 with TRBJ1-5; 7 bases match TRBD1. Germline V gene data show CDR1 as SGHDT and CDR2 as YYEEEE. The CDR3 is made up of 17 amino acids. With V trimmed by 3 bases and J by 1 base, 10 bases remained unmatched.

The chain uses TRBV7-2 and TRBJ1-1; D remains unclear. Trimming pared 3 bases from V and 2 bases from J, leaving 7 bases between. Germline V gives CDR1 SGHTA, CDR2 FQGNSA. The CDR3 contains 13 residues. In DNA form, the CDR3 reads TGTGCCAGCAGCTTGCGTCGTAACACTGAAGCTTTCTTT. Translating it yields CASSLRRNTEAFF.

The chain combines TRBV7-6 with TRBJ2-5; 10 nucleotides agree with TRBD2. The V segment lost 5 bases and the J segment 5 bases; nucleotides outside the gene matches: 20. The CDR3 is 19 amino acids. Per germline, CDR1 SGHVS and CDR2 FNYEAQ. The CDR3, as DNA: TGTGCCAGCAGCCTCGACCCCCAGCTAGCGGGAGACGGTCAGGAGACCCAGTACTTC. Protein product: CASSLDPQLAGDGQETQYF.

The chain employs TRBV4-1 and TRBJ2-3; D might be TRBD2 (5 bases). Germline V gene sequence: CDR1 MGHRA, CDR2 YSYEKL. V lost 0 bases and J 5 bases, leaving 12 bases between the germline ends. This CDR3 is 15 amino acids long. The CDR3 sequence: CASSQDWVAIDTQYF. CDR3 in DNA: TGCGCCAGCAGCCAAGATTGGGTAGCGATAGATACGCAGTATTTT.

The chain recombines TRBV5-1 with TRBJ1-4; D possibly corresponds to TRBD1 (5 bases). Germline lookup yields CDR1 SGHRS and CDR2 YFSETQ. V was trimmed by 3 bases and J by 8 bases, leaving 20 bases between them. There are 16 residues in the CDR3. The CDR3 reads CASSSRQPWRTEKLFF. In DNA, the CDR3 is TGCGCCAGCAGCTCTAGACAGCCGTGGAGAACAGAAAAACTGTTTTTT.

The V call is TRBV7-9, the J call TRBJ1-4; D gene ambiguous. Trimming left V 7 bases short and J 0 bases short, with 18 bases between. Germline V gene lookup returns CDR1 SEHNR and CDR2 FQNEAQ (reference sequence). The CDR3 consists of 17 residues. CDR3 nucleotide sequence: TGTGCCAGCACCCCTGGCAGGTTGATTGCAACTAATGAAAAACTGTTTTTT. Translating it yields CASTPGRLIATNEKLFF.

The CDR3 DNA is TGCGCCAGTAAAGGACTAGCGGGAACATTATTTACCGAGCAGTACTTC. Translated: CASKGLAGTLFTEQYF. The J gene is TRBJ2-7, the V gene TRBV5-1; 12 bases fit TRBD2. Losses at the gene ends were 8 bases for V and 6 bases for J; bases not matched to a gene: 15. The CDR3 length is 16 residues. Per germline, CDR1 SGHRS and CDR2 YFSETQ.

V usage is TRBV6-1 and J usage is TRBJ1-5; D gene ambiguous. The ends were cut back, 3 bases at V and 4 bases at J, with 10 bases in the middle. This CDR3 has 14 residues. The germline V gene encodes CDR1 MNHNS and CDR2 SASEGT. The CDR3 reads CASSDAAGNQPQHF. CDR3 sequence (DNA): TGTGCCAGCAGTGATGCTGCCGGGAATCAGCCCCAGCATTTT.

J is TRBJ1-2 and V is TRBV4-1; weak D call: TRBD1 (5 bases). Germline-derived CDR1 and CDR2 are MGHRA and YSYEKL. CDR3 length: 15 amino acids. V lost 0 bases and J lost 2, with 10 bases in between. CDR3 bases: TGCGCCAGCAGCCAAGATCTGGGGGGGAACTATGGCTACACCTTC. Its translation: CASSQDLGGNYGYTF.

The chain links TRBV2 to TRBJ2-7; 9 nucleotides line up with TRBD2. This CDR3 spans 14 amino acids. V lost 8 bases to trimming and J lost 0 bases; unmatched junction nucleotides: 5. CDR1 is SNHLY and CDR2 is FYNNEI in the germline V gene. The CDR3 nucleotides are TGTGCCAGCCGGCCTAGCGGGAACTCCTACGAGCAGTACTTC. Protein sequence: CASRPSGNSYEQYF. Combining the CDR3 with reference TRBV2 and TRBJ2-7 gives the whole variable domain EPEVTQTPSHQVTQMGQEVILRCVPISNHLYFYWYRQILGQKVEFLVSFYNNEISEKSEIFDDQFSVERPDGSNFTLKIRSTKLEDSAMYFCASRPSGNSYEQYFGPGTRLTVT.

This chain links TRBV2 with TRBJ1-4; tentatively, D is TRBD1 (6 bases). CDR3 length equals 14 residues. V shed 4 bases and J shed 6 bases, with 12 bases lying between them. Germline loops: CDR1 SNHLY, CDR2 FYNNEI. The CDR3 region is CASSGRGGDEKLFF. CDR3 nucleotide sequence: TGTGCCAGCAGTGGCAGGGGAGGGGATGAAAAACTGTTTTTT.

The chain has TRBV6-1 and TRBJ2-6; D might be TRBD2 (6 bases). This CDR3 is built from 15 residues. Trimming stripped 6 bases from V and 4 bases from J, with 13 bases between. Looked up from germline, CDR1 is MNHNS and CDR2 is SASEGT. The CDR3 here is CASRGGDSGANVLTF. CDR3 sequence (DNA): TGTGCCAGCAGAGGAGGGGATTCAGGGGCCAACGTCCTGACTTTC.

The J gene is TRBJ2-1, the V gene TRBV6-4, with 8 nucleotides matching TRBD1. The length of the CDR3 is 15 residues. V shed 5 bases, J shed 6 bases, and the junction held 9 bases outside the gene matches. CDR1 and CDR2 (germline): MRHNA, SNTAGT. CDR3 region: CASSPRRTGSNEQFF. CDR3 nucleotides: TGTGCCAGCAGTCCGCGCAGGACAGGGTCCAATGAGCAGTTCTTC.

The sample holds a few counts of this clone. The genes are TRBV15 and TRBJ2-5; 9 bases are a match to TRBD1. The CDR3 is 16 residues long. Germline CDR1 reads LNHNV; CDR2 reads YYDKDF (reference sequence). V was clipped by 0 bases and J by 5 bases; unmatched bases: 7. The CDR3 spells CATSRDPQGARETQYF. CDR3 DNA sequence: TGTGCCACCAGCAGAGACCCACAGGGGGCGCGGGAGACCCAGTACTTC.

The rearrangement uses TRBV5-1 and TRBJ2-7; 9 bases map to TRBD1. In germline, CDR1 is SGHRS, CDR2 YFSETQ. Trimming at V came to 4 bases and at J to 4 bases, leaving 12 bases not matched to a gene. This CDR3 is built from 16 residues. The CDR3 loop reads CASSPLTGGYSYEQYF. The DNA of the CDR3 is TGCGCCAGCAGCCCACTCACAGGGGGCTATTCGTACGAGCAGTACTTC.

The chain joins TRBV10-3 to TRBJ2-7; 11 positions match TRBD2. V shed 2 bases and J 4 bases; nucleotides not matched to a gene: 4. The CDR3 covers 15 residues. Germline V gene lookup returns CDR1 ENHRY and CDR2 SYGVKD. The CDR3 DNA reads as TGTGCCATCAGTGAGGGGACTAGCGGACTTTACGAGCAGTACTTC. This sequence encodes CAISEGTSGLYEQYF.

The chain couples TRBV19 to TRBJ2-1; D unresolved. Trimming took 9 bases from V and 4 from J, leaving 7 bases between them. The CDR3 loop spans 11 amino acids. Germline V CDR1 and CDR2: LNHDA, SQIVND (reference sequence). CDR3 sequence reads: CASNGYNEQFF. CDR3 sequence (DNA): TGTGCCAGCAACGGTTACAATGAGCAGTTCTTC.

This clone has just one count. This chain joins TRBV5-1 and TRBJ2-7; D unclear. The CDR3 has 12 residues. Trimming removed 4 bases at V and 1 base at J, with 6 bases between. Germline CDR1 SGHRS, CDR2 YFSETQ. Here the CDR3 reads CASSGQSYEQYF. CDR3 in DNA: TGCGCCAGCAGCGGGCAATCCTACGAGCAGTACTTC.

V is TRBV7-8 and J is TRBJ2-5; TRBD1 matches at 10 bases. CDR1 is SGHVS and CDR2 is FQNEAQ in the germline V gene. V lost 1 base, J lost 6 bases, and 8 bases stayed unmatched. There are 16 residues in the CDR3. Written as DNA, the CDR3 is TGTGCCAGCAGCTTAGTTAGGGGACAGGGGATACAGACCCAGTACTTC. Encoded protein: CASSLVRGQGIQTQYF.